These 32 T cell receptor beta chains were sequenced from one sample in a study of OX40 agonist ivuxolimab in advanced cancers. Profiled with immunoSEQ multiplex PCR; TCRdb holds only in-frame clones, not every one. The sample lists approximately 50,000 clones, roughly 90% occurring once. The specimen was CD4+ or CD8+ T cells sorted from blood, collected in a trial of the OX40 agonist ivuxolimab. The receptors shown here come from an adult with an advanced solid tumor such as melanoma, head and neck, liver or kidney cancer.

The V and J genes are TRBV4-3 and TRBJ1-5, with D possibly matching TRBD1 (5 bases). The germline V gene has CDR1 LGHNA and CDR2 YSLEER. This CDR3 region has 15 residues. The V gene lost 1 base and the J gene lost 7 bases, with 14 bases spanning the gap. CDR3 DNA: TGCGCCAGCAGCCAAGTTGGCGCAGGGCCACAGCCCCAGCATTTT. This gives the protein CASSQVGAGPQPQHF.

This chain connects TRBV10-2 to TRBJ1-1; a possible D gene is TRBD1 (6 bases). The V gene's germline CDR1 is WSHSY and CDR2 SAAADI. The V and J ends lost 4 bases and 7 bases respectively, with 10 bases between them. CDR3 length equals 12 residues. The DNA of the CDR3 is TGCGCCAGCAGTGGTCGGACAGATGAAGCTTTCTTT. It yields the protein CASSGRTDEAFF.

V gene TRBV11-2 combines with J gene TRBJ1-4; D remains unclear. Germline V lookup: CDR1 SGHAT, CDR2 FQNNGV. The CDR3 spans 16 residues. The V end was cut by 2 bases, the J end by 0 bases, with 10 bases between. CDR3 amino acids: CASSLNGLATNEKLFF. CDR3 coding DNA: TGTGCCAGCAGCTTAAACGGCCTTGCAACTAATGAAAAACTGTTTTTT.

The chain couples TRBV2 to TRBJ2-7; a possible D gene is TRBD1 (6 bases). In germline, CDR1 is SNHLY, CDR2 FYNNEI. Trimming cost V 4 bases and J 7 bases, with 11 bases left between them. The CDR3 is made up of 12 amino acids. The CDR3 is CASSVTGSEQYF. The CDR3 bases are TGTGCCAGCAGTGTGACAGGTAGTGAGCAGTACTTC.

Here the CDR3 DNA reads TGTGCCAGCAGCCCCCTCGCCGGGGAGCTGTTTTTT. Translation: CASSPLAGELFF. The gene calls are TRBV11-2 and TRBJ2-2; no definite D call. CDR1 and CDR2 (germline): SGHAT, FQNNGV. The CDR3 loop spans 12 amino acids. V lost 5 bases and J 6 bases, leaving 7 bases between the germline ends.

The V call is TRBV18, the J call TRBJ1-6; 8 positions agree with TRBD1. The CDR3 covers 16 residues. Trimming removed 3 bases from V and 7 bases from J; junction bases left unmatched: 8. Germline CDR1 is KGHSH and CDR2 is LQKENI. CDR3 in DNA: TGTGCCAGCTCACCTCCCAACCAGGGGGCAAATTCACCCCTCCACTTT. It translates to CASSPPNQGANSPLHF.

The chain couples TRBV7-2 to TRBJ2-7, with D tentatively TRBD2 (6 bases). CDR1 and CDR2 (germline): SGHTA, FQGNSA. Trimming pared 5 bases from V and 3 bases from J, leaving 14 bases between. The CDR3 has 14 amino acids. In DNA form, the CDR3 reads TGTGCCAGCAGCCGCGGGATCCTGAACTACGAGCAGTACTTC. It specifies CASSRGILNYEQYF.

The CDR3 loop is CASSVAQGRGRETQYF. The CDR3 DNA follows: TGTGCCAGCAGCGTAGCTCAGGGTAGGGGTAGGGAGACCCAGTACTTC. V gene TRBV9 combines with J gene TRBJ2-5, with D perhaps TRBD1 (5 bases). This CDR3 is 16 amino acids long. CDR1 is SGDLS and CDR2 is YYNGEE in the germline V gene. Trimming removed 0 bases from V and 5 bases from J, with 17 bases in between.

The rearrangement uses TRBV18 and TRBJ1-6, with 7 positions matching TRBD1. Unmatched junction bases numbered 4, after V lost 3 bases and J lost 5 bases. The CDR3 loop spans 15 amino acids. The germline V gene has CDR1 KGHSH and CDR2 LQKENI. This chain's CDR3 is CASSPRQGDNSPLHF. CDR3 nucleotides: TGTGCCAGCTCACCGAGACAGGGTGATAATTCACCCCTCCACTTT.

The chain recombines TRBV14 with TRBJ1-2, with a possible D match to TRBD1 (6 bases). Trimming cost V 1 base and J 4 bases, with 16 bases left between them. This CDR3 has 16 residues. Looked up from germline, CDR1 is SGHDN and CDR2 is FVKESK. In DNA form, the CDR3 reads TGTGCCAGCAGCCAAGTTGGGGCCCGGACAGCCTATGGCTACACCTTC. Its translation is CASSQVGARTAYGYTF.

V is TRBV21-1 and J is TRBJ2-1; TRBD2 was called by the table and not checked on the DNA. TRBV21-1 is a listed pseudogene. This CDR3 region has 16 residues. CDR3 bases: TGTGCCAGCAAGAAACCCCAGCGGGAGGGCCACAGTGAGCAGTTCTTC. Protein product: CASKKPQREGHSEQFF.

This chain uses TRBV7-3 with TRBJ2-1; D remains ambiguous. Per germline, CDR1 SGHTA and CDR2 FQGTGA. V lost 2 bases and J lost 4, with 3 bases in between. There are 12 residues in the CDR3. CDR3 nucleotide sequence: TGTGCCAGCAGCTTAGGGTACAATGAGCAGTTCTTC. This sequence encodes CASSLGYNEQFF.

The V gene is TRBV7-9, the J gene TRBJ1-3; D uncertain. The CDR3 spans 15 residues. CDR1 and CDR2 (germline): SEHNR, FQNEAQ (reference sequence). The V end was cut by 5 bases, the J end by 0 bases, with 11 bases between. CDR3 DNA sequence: TGTGCCAGCAGCCCCCCGGGCAGCTCTGGAAACACCATATATTTT. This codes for CASSPPGSSGNTIYF. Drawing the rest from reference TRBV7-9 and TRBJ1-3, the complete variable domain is DTGVSQNPRHKITKRGQNVTFRCDPISEHNRLYWYRQTLGQGPEFLTYFQNEAQLEKSRLLSDRFSAERPKGSFSTLEIQRTEQGDSAMYLCASSPPGSSGNTIYFGEGSWLTVV.

The CDR3 protein is CASSLSPGQGAGNQPQHF. In DNA form, the CDR3 reads TGTGCCAGCAGTTTATCGCCTGGACAGGGGGCCGGCAATCAGCCCCAGCATTTT. The gene calls are TRBV27 and TRBJ1-5; 11 nucleotides match TRBD1. The V gene end was trimmed by 0 bases and the J gene end by 2 bases; junction bases not matched to a gene: 6. The CDR3 is 18 residues long. Germline values: CDR1 MNHEY, CDR2 SMNVEV (reference sequence).

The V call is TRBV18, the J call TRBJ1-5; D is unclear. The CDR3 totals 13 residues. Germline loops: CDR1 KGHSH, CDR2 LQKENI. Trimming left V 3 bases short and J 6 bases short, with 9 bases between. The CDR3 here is CASSPDQSQPQHF. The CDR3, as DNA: TGTGCCAGCTCACCGGACCAGAGTCAGCCCCAGCATTTT.

The CDR3 DNA sequence: TGTGCCAGCACCCGGGACAGGGCAGGATACGAGCAGTACTTC. This encodes CASTRDRAGYEQYF. This chain connects TRBV2 to TRBJ2-7, with 9 positions matching TRBD1. Trimming cost V 7 bases and J 4 bases; bases outside gene matches: 8. Germline V CDR1 and CDR2: SNHLY, FYNNEI. This CDR3 is 14 amino acids long.

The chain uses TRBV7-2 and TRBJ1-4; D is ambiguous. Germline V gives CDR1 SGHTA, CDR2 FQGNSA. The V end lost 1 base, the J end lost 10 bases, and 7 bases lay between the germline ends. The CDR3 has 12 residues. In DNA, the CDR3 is TGTGCCAGCAGCTTAGTGTCCAGAAAACTGTTTTTT. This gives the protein CASSLVSRKLFF.

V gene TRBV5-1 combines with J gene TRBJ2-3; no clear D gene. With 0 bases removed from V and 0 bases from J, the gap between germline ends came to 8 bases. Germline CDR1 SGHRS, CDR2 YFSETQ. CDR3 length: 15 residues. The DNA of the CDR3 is TGCGCCAGCAGCTTGGAACAGCCTAGCACAGATACGCAGTATTTT. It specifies CASSLEQPSTDTQYF.

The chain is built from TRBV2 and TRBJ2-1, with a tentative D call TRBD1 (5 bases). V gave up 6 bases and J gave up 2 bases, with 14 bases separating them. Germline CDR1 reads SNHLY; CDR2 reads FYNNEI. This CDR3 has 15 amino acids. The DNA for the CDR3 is TGTGCCAGCAGCGACCTAGGGGTTACCTACAATGAGCAGTTCTTC. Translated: CASSDLGVTYNEQFF. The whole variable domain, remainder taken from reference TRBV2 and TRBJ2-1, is EPEVTQTPSHQVTQMGQEVILRCVPISNHLYFYWYRQILGQKVEFLVSFYNNEISEKSEIFDDQFSVERPDGSNFTLKIRSTKLEDSAMYFCASSDLGVTYNEQFFGPGTRLTVL.

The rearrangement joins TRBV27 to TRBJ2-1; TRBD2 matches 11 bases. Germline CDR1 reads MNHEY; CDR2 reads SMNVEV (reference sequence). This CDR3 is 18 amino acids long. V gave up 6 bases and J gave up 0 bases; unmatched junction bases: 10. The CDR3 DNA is TGTGCCAGCAGCCAATTGGGACTAGCGGAAAGCTCCTACAATGAGCAGTTCTTC. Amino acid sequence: CASSQLGLAESSYNEQFF.

CDR3 bases: TGTGCCAGTAGTAATCCAGGCACTGAAGCTTTCTTT. This translates into CASSNPGTEAFF. This rearrangement joins TRBV19 to TRBJ1-1; D ambiguous. Trimming shortened V by 4 bases and J by 4 bases, and 7 bases separated the two germline ends. Germline V gene lookup returns CDR1 LNHDA and CDR2 SQIVND (reference sequence). The CDR3 runs 12 residues.

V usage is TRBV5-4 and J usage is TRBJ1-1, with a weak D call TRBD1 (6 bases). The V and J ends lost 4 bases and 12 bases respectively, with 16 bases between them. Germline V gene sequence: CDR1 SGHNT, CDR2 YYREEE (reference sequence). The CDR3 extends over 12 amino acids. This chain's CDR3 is CASSGGAGRTFF. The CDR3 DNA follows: TGTGCCAGCAGCGGGGGGGCGGGGAGAACTTTCTTT.

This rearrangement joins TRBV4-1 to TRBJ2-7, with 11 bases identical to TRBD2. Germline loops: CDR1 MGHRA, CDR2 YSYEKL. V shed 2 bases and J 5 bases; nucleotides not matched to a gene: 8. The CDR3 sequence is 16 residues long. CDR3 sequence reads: CASSQLRTSGLHEQYF. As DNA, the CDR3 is TGCGCCAGCAGCCAACTGAGGACTAGCGGGCTCCACGAGCAGTACTTC.

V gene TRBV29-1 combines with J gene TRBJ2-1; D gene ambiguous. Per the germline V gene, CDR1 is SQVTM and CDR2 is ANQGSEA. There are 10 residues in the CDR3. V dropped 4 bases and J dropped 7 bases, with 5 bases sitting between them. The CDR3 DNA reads TGCAGCGTTGGAGGAAATGAGCAGTTCTTC. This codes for CSVGGNEQFF.

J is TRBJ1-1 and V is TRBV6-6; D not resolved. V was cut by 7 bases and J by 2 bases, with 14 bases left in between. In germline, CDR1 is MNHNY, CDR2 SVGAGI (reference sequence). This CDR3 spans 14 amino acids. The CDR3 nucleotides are TGTGCCAGCACCCTTACAAGGATTAACACTGAAGCTTTCTTT. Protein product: CASTLTRINTEAFF.

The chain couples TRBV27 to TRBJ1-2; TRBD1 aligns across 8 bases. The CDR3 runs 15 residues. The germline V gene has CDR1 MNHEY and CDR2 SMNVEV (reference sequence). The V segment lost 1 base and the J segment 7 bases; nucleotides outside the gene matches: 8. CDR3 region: CASSLYQTGDAGYTF. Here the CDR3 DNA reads TGTGCCAGCAGTTTATACCAGACAGGGGACGCTGGCTACACCTTC.

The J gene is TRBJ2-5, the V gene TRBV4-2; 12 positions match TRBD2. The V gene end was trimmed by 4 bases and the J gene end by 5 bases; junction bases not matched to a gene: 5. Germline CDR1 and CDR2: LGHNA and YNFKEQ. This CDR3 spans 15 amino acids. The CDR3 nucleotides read TGTGCCAGCAGCCCGTTACTAGCGGGAGGCGAGACCCAGTACTTC. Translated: CASSPLLAGGETQYF.

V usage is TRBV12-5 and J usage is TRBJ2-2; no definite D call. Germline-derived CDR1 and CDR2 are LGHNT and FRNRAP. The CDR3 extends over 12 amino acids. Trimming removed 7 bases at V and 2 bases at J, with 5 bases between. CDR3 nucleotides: TGTGCTAGTGAAATTAACACCGGGGAGCTGTTTTTT. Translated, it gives CASEINTGELFF.

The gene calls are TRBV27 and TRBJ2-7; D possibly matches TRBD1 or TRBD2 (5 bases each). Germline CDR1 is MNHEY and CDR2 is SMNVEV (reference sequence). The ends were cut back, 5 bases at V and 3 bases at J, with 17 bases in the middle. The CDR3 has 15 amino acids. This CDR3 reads CASSSRGHYNYEQYF. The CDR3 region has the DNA TGTGCCAGCAGTAGCCGGGGCCACTATAACTACGAGCAGTACTTC.

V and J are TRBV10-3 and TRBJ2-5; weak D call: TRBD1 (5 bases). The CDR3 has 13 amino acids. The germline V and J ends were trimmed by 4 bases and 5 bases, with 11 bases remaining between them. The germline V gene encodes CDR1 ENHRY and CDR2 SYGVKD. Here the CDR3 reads CAISVTRVETQYF. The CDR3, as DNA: TGTGCCATCAGTGTCACCAGGGTCGAGACCCAGTACTTC.

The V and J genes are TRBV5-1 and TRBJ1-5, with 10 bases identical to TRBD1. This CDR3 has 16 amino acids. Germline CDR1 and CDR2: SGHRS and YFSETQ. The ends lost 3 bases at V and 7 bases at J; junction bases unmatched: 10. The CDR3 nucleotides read TGCGCCAGCAGCTCTACCGGGACAGGGGATGGACAGCCCCAGCATTTT. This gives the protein CASSSTGTGDGQPQHF.

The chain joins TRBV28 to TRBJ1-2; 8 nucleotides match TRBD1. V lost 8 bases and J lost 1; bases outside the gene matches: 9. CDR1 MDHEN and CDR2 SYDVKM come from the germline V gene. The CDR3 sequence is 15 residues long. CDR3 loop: CASGGQGAFNYGYTF. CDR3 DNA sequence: TGTGCCAGCGGCGGACAGGGAGCGTTTAACTATGGCTACACCTTC.